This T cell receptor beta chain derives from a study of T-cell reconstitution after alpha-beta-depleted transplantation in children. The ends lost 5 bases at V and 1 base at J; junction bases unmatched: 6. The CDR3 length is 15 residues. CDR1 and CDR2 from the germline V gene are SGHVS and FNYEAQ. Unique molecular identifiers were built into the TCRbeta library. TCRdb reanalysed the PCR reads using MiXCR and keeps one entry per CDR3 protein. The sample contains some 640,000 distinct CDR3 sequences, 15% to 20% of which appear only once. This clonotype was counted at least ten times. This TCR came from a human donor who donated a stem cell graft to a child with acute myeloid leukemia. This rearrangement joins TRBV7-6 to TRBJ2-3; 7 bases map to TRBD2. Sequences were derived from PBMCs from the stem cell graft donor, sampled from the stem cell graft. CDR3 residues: CASSLLGGGTDTQYF. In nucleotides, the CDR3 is TGTGCCAGCAGCCTCTTGGGGGGGGGCACAGATACGCAGTATTTT.